This TCR beta chain was sequenced during a study of T cell changes during pregnancy in multiple sclerosis. Germline values: CDR1 GTSNPN, CDR2 SVGIG (reference sequence). The ends were cut back, 3 bases at V and 0 bases at J, with 9 bases in the middle. The CDR3 length is 14 residues. Only in-frame clones appear in the TCRdb table, and some are missing; sequencing was by immunoSEQ multiplex PCR. The sample holds about 76,000 clones, 85% to 95% seen once. The material was peripheral blood, obtained in the second trimester of pregnancy. The rearrangement uses TRBV30 and TRBJ1-5, with no clear D. This clonotype originated in a female donor with multiple sclerosis, enrolled in a pregnancy study. For the CDR3, the DNA is TGTGCCTGGAGCGGCGGGAGTAGCAATCAGCCCCAGCATTTT. It specifies CAWSGGSSNQPQHF.